Shown below are 26 T cell receptor beta chains from a single sample sequenced in a study of Graves' ophthalmopathy and Graves' hyperthyroidism. Scientists amplified the TCR beta CDR3 regions from RNA transcripts. HTBI primers were employed in first-round RT-PCR, then a second-round multiplex PCR followed. Each CDR3 protein is one row after TCRdb ran MiXCR on the multiplex PCR reads. Among 450,000 to 600,000 distinct CDR3 sequences, under 40% were seen once, and the ten largest hold 4% to 5%. The sequenced material came from peripheral blood or thyroid tissue (not recorded which). Source of these receptors: an adult man with Graves' hyperthyroidism.

This sequence joins TRBV30 and TRBJ1-5; 8 bases line up with TRBD1. Germline CDR1 and CDR2: GTSNPN and SVGIG (reference sequence). This CDR3 contains 14 residues. J was trimmed by 9 bases and V by 4 bases; bases with no gene match: 11. The DNA of the CDR3 is TGTGCCTGGAACACTAGACAGGGGACGGGGCCCCAGCATTTT. Translated, it gives CAWNTRQGTGPQHF.

This clonotype has more than one count but fewer than ten. This rearrangement joins TRBV11-3 to TRBJ1-1; a possible D gene is TRBD1 (5 bases). Germline V gives CDR1 SGHNT, CDR2 YENEEA. This CDR3 region has 15 residues. With 3 bases removed from V and 0 bases from J, the gap between germline ends came to 11 bases. The CDR3 coding sequence is TGTGCCAGCAGCTTCCAACCGACAGTGAACACTGAAGCTTTCTTT. Translated, it gives CASSFQPTVNTEAFF.

The chain is built from TRBV5-5 and TRBJ2-2; TRBD2 might be the D (5 bases). The germline V gene encodes CDR1 SGHKS and CDR2 YYEKEE (reference sequence). The V gene lost 2 bases and the J gene lost 3 bases, with 11 bases spanning the gap. The CDR3 covers 15 residues. For the CDR3, the DNA is TGTGCCAGCAGCTTCTCTAGCACTTACACCGGGGAGCTGTTTTTT. Translated, it gives CASSFSSTYTGELFF.

This clonotype was detected many times. The J gene is TRBJ1-2, the V gene TRBV9, with unresolved D. The CDR3 runs to 14 residues. CDR1 is SGDLS, CDR2 YYNGEE, per germline. The ends were cut back, 3 bases at V and 7 bases at J, with 16 bases in the middle. The chain's CDR3 is CASSGSLGNGGYTF. CDR3 DNA: TGTGCCAGCAGCGGTTCCCTGGGTAATGGTGGCTACACCTTC.

About this clonotype: This may be a read error: a much more frequent sequence differs by one nucleotide. Since the CDR3 does not end with the conserved phenylalanine or tryptophan, this likely comes from a read error. The chain is built from TRBV20-1 and TRBJ1-5; D not resolved. Germline loops: CDR1 DFQATT, CDR2 SNEGSKA (reference sequence). The ends were cut back, 2 bases at V and 4 bases at J, with 9 bases in the middle. CDR3 size: 13 residues. The CDR3 DNA follows: TGCAGTGCTAGATATAATGGGAATCAGCCCCAGCATCTT. Translated: CSARYNGNQPQHL.

This clonotype was seen a handful of times. J is TRBJ2-3 and V is TRBV7-2; the D is unclear. CDR1 SGHTA and CDR2 FQGNSA come from the germline V gene. The CDR3 loop spans 14 amino acids. The V and J ends lost 3 bases and 2 bases respectively, with 9 bases between them. The CDR3 spells CASSLNGLTDTQYF. The DNA of the CDR3 is TGTGCCAGCAGCTTGAACGGCCTCACAGATACGCAGTATTTT.

The chain carries TRBV6-9 and TRBJ1-4; tentative D call: TRBD1 (6 bases). Trimming left V 3 bases short and J 8 bases short, with 19 bases between. The germline V gene encodes CDR1 MNHGY and CDR2 SVAAGI. This CDR3 spans 16 amino acids. The CDR3 loop is CASSYSNPGEGEKLFF. The CDR3 DNA follows: TGTGCCAGCAGTTACTCGAATCCAGGGGAGGGGGAAAAACTGTTTTTT.

This chain links TRBV12-3 or TRBV12-4 with TRBJ2-7; no clear D gene. CDR3 length: 15 amino acids. Between the trimmed V and J ends, which lost 5 bases and 0 bases, there was a span of 14 bases. CDR3 sequence (DNA): TGTGCCAGCAGTGCCGGAGAAACGGTCTCCTACGAGCAGTACTTC. It specifies CASSAGETVSYEQYF.

CDR3 loop: CSVEAEREDNTGELFF. CDR3 nucleotide sequence: TGCAGCGTTGAAGCGGAGCGGGAGGACAACACCGGGGAGCTGTTTTTT. The rearrangement uses TRBV29-1 and TRBJ2-2; 9 nucleotides agree with TRBD2. Germline CDR1 reads SQVTM; CDR2 reads ANQGSEA. V lost 1 base to trimming and J lost 2 bases; unmatched junction nucleotides: 5. The CDR3 runs 16 residues.

V gene TRBV12-3 or TRBV12-4 combines with J gene TRBJ2-7; possible D gene TRBD1, 5 bases. Trimming cost V 1 base and J 2 bases, with 15 bases left between them. The CDR3 covers 16 residues. CDR3 residues: CASSLVGRVITYEQYF. As DNA, the CDR3 is TGTGCCAGCAGTTTAGTGGGCAGGGTCATAACCTACGAGCAGTACTTC.

This clonotype was detected many times. The chain carries TRBV6-1 and TRBJ2-7, with D possibly TRBD2 on 5 matching bases. Germline-derived CDR1 and CDR2 are MNHNS and SASEGT. The ends were cut back, 3 bases at V and 4 bases at J, with 10 bases in the middle. The CDR3 is made up of 13 amino acids. Here the CDR3 reads CASSEIGDYEQYF. The CDR3 DNA is TGTGCCAGCAGTGAGATCGGGGATTACGAGCAGTACTTC.

This clonotype was observed many times. This chain links TRBV29-1 with TRBJ1-2; the match to TRBD1 covers 9 bases. The CDR3 has 14 amino acids. Trimming took 7 bases from V and 4 from J; bases not matched to a gene: 10. Per germline, CDR1 SQVTM and CDR2 ANQGSEA. The CDR3 DNA reads as TGCAGCGAGGGACAGGGCTTAGGAGTCTATGGCTACACCTTC. This translates into CSEGQGLGVYGYTF.

At least ten counts were recorded for this clonotype. The chain employs TRBV4-2 and TRBJ1-1; D unresolved. This CDR3 has 15 amino acids. The V end was cut by 2 bases, the J end by 1 base, with 11 bases between. In germline, CDR1 is LGHNA, CDR2 YNFKEQ. CDR3 residues: CASSQRRHQNTEAFF. The CDR3 DNA reads as TGTGCCAGCAGCCAACGAAGACACCAGAACACTGAAGCTTTCTTT.

Here the CDR3 reads CASSFLAGRGQLGYF. The CDR3 DNA reads as TGTGCCAGCAGCTTTCTAGCGGGACGGGGACAACTTGGCTACTTC. The chain couples TRBV7-9 to TRBJ2-7, with 9 bases matching TRBD2. V shed 3 bases, J shed 13 bases, and the junction held 16 bases outside the gene matches. The germline V gene encodes CDR1 SEHNR and CDR2 FQNEAQ (reference sequence). The CDR3 contains 15 residues.

Turning to this clonotype: The junction departs from the called germline gene at one end, perhaps through a read error. J is TRBJ1-6 and V is TRBV7-8; 9 nucleotides align to TRBD1. CDR3 length equals 15 residues. Per the germline V gene, CDR1 is SGHVS and CDR2 is FQNEAQ. The CDR3 loop reads CASSFSGQGKNNPLF. In DNA, the CDR3 is TGTGCCAGCAGCTTCTCAGGACAGGGGAAAAACAACCCCCTTTTT.

As DNA, the CDR3 is TGTGCCAGCAGCAACTCCTGGGACAGCTATAATTCACCCCTCCACTTT. Protein product: CASSNSWDSYNSPLHF. The chain is built from TRBV2 and TRBJ1-6; 7 positions match TRBD1. Germline trimming cut 6 bases from V and 3 bases from J; bases unmatched to any gene: 8. The CDR3 is 16 residues long. Germline CDR1 and CDR2: SNHLY and FYNNEI.

In this sample, this clonotype turned up many times. The chain links TRBV2 to TRBJ1-2, with D perhaps matching TRBD1 (5 bases). The CDR3 has 17 residues. Germline CDR1 SNHLY, CDR2 FYNNEI. The V end was cut by 1 base, the J end by 0 bases, with 15 bases between. The CDR3 DNA is TGTGCCAGCAGTGAAGACGGGGCACAGCAGACTAACTATGGCTACACCTTC. It translates to CASSEDGAQQTNYGYTF.

This clonotype was picked up many times. V usage is TRBV29-1 and J usage is TRBJ1-1; TRBD1 agrees at 8 bases. V was pared by 7 bases and J by 6 bases, with 10 bases of the junction left unmatched. Per the germline V gene, CDR1 is SQVTM and CDR2 is ANQGSEA. The CDR3 consists of 13 residues. DNA of the CDR3: TGCAGCGGCGGACAGGGTGTTTTCGCTGAAGCTTTCTTT. Translation: CSGGQGVFAEAFF.

The chain employs TRBV5-6 and TRBJ1-2, with TRBD1 identical over 7 bases. The CDR3 totals 15 residues. The junction had 8 bases not matched to a gene; V was cut back by 4 bases and J by 2 bases. Germline assignment: CDR1 SGHDT and CDR2 YYEEEE. The chain's CDR3 is CASSDFGTANYGYTF. The CDR3 coding sequence is TGTGCCAGCAGCGATTTCGGGACAGCCAACTATGGCTACACCTTC.

In regard to this clonotype: It is likely a read error, because the conserved phenylalanine at the end of the CDR3 is missing. The rearrangement links TRBV28 to TRBJ2-3, with a possible D match to TRBD2 (6 bases). Germline V gene sequence: CDR1 MDHEN, CDR2 SYDVKM. V lost 7 bases and J lost 9, with 14 bases in between. The CDR3 consists of 12 residues. The CDR3 here is CASTLGGDTQYL. The DNA for the CDR3 is TGTGCCAGCACCCTCGGCGGGGACACGCAGTATCTT.

This clonotype was observed many times. This rearrangement joins TRBV7-9 to TRBJ1-2; D gene unclear. Trimming shortened V by 1 base and J by 9 bases, and 12 bases separated the two germline ends. Germline CDR1 and CDR2: SEHNR and FQNEAQ (reference sequence). This CDR3 contains 13 residues. The CDR3 protein is CASSLEGRQSYTF. Here the CDR3 DNA reads TGTGCCAGCAGCTTAGAGGGTCGACAAAGCTACACCTTC.

Of note for this clonotype: One base away lies a much larger clone, so this may be a sequencing read error. The gene calls are TRBV13 and TRBJ2-1; D remains ambiguous. The CDR3 consists of 15 residues. Trimming took off 3 bases at V and 5 bases at J, with 14 bases between the two ends. CDR1 PRHDT and CDR2 FYEKMQ come from the germline V gene (reference sequence). Here the CDR3 reads CASSFSGASHNEQFF. CDR3 bases: TGTGCCAGCAGCTTTTCAGGAGCTTCCCACAATGAGCAGTTCTTC.

This clonotype was detected a few times. The J gene is TRBJ2-7, the V gene TRBV29-1; D gene uncertain. With the DNA end fitting TRBJ2-4 better, the J assignment may be wrong. The CDR3 extends over 10 amino acids. Germline loops: CDR1 SQVTM, CDR2 ANQGSEA. CDR3 bases: TGCAGCGTGCGAAAAAACATTCAGTACTTC. This codes for CSVRKNIQYF.

On this clonotype itself: The conserved final phenylalanine or tryptophan is absent from the CDR3, which likely points to a read error. No DNA is shown, since the ends of the CDR3 on it are uncertain; the CDR3 is the one TCRdb lists. The chain recombines TRBV7-9 with TRBJ1-5. Germline CDR1 SEHNR, CDR2 FQNEAQ (reference sequence). The CDR3 sequence runs 8 residues, both termini included. This CDR3 is CASSNAGL.

This clonotype was recorded many times. The genes are TRBV20-1 and TRBJ2-5; 7 bases are shared with TRBD1. The V gene end was trimmed by 0 bases and the J gene end by 4 bases; junction bases not matched to a gene: 8. The CDR3 is 15 residues long. Germline CDR1 and CDR2: DFQATT and SNEGSKA (reference sequence). The chain's CDR3 is CSARDPEGGSETQYF. CDR3 bases: TGCAGTGCTAGAGATCCGGAAGGGGGCTCAGAGACCCAGTACTTC.

This clonotype was seen only a few times. The chain is built from TRBV7-4 and TRBJ2-5; 9 nucleotides agree with TRBD2. TRBJ2-1 matches the DNA end more closely, so the J call is doubtful. Germline values: CDR1 SGHVT, CDR2 SQSDAQ. The CDR3 extends over 12 amino acids. The CDR3 DNA is TGTGCCAGCAGCGTAGACGGGACTAGCCAGTTCTTC. Translating it yields CASSVDGTSQFF.